These 16 T cell receptor beta chains were all obtained from the same sample, sequenced in a study of technical replicates of blood from a few donors. Profiling relied on immunoSEQ multiplex PCR, and the TCRdb table lists in-frame clones only, not all of them. The sample yields about 89,000 clones, over 90% seen once. The material sequenced was T cells isolated from PBMCs. The source of these receptors is a human donor in good health.

CDR3 nucleotides: TGTGCCAGCACGTCCAGCCAAGAGACCCAGTACTTC. Its translation is CASTSSQETQYF. V usage is TRBV6-5 and J usage is TRBJ2-5, with D unclear. V lost 7 bases to trimming and J lost 1 base, with 7 bases between them. Germline CDR1 and CDR2: MNHEY and SVGAGI. The CDR3 runs 12 residues.

The V gene is TRBV7-9, the J gene TRBJ2-1; 11 nucleotides align to TRBD1. The CDR3 is made up of 18 amino acids. Trimming removed 4 bases from V and 6 bases from J; junction bases left unmatched: 14. From germline, CDR1 is SEHNR and CDR2 FQNEAQ (reference sequence). The CDR3 sequence is CASSSPGQGASYGNEQFF. The CDR3 DNA follows: TGTGCCAGCAGCTCCCCAGGACAGGGGGCCTCATACGGCAATGAGCAGTTCTTC.

The rearrangement joins TRBV5-1 to TRBJ2-1; possibly TRBD1 for D (6 bases). Germline V gene sequence: CDR1 SGHRS, CDR2 YFSETQ. V lost 1 base and J 9 bases, leaving 11 bases between the germline ends. CDR3 size: 13 residues. The CDR3 region has the DNA TGCGCCAGCAGCTTGTACAGGGTTGGTGAGCAGTTCTTC. Protein product: CASSLYRVGEQFF.

This chain uses TRBV28 with TRBJ2-5; TRBD1 aligns across 10 bases. CDR1 MDHEN and CDR2 SYDVKM come from the germline V gene. This CDR3 has 19 amino acids. V lost 4 bases and J lost 4; bases outside the gene matches: 18. Here the CDR3 DNA reads TGTGCCAGCAGTTACCCTAACTTGTGGCGACAGGGGGCGCGAGAGACCCAGTACTTC. This gives the protein CASSYPNLWRQGARETQYF.

The gene calls are TRBV18 and TRBJ2-7, with D perhaps TRBD2 (6 bases). V shed 0 bases and J shed 0 bases, with 6 bases lying between them. CDR1 and CDR2 from the germline V gene are KGHSH and LQKENI. CDR3 length: 14 residues. CDR3 DNA: TGTGCCAGCTCACCACCCGGGAGCTCCTACGAGCAGTACTTC. This codes for CASSPPGSSYEQYF.

The V gene is TRBV27, the J gene TRBJ2-7, with a possible D match to TRBD2 (6 bases). The V and J ends lost 2 bases and 3 bases respectively, with 11 bases between them. CDR3 length: 14 amino acids. Germline CDR1 MNHEY, CDR2 SMNVEV (reference sequence). Here the CDR3 reads CASSLRLGGYEQYF. DNA of the CDR3: TGTGCCAGCAGTTTAAGGCTGGGAGGCTACGAGCAGTACTTC.

The V and J genes are TRBV18 and TRBJ2-7; a possible D gene is TRBD2 (6 bases). The germline V gene has CDR1 KGHSH and CDR2 LQKENI. The CDR3 is 15 amino acids. Trimming pared 3 bases from V and 5 bases from J, leaving 17 bases between. The DNA for the CDR3 is TGTGCCAGCTCACCCTCTAAGGCGGGGTCCCACGAGCAGTACTTC. Protein: CASSPSKAGSHEQYF.

V usage is TRBV5-1 and J usage is TRBJ1-2; D might be TRBD1 (6 bases). The CDR3 contains 13 residues. Trimming left V 4 bases short and J 2 bases short, with 9 bases between. The germline V gene has CDR1 SGHRS and CDR2 YFSETQ. For the CDR3, the DNA is TGCGCCAGCAGCCGACAGGAGAACTATGGCTACACCTTC. This gives the protein CASSRQENYGYTF.

Remarks on this clone: The junction and the germline gene differ at one end; a read error may be behind it. The chain couples TRBV19 to TRBJ2-1; maybe TRBD2 (5 bases). The CDR3 contains 13 residues. The germline gives CDR1 LNHDA, CDR2 SQIVND (reference sequence). CDR3 in amino acids: CASTIPGINEQFF. CDR3 bases: TGTGCCAGTACTATACCCGGGATCAATGAGCAGTTCTTC.

V is TRBV15 and J is TRBJ2-5; D may be TRBD2 (6 bases). Germline CDR1 LNHNV, CDR2 YYDKDF (reference sequence). V lost 3 bases and J 5 bases, leaving 13 bases between the germline ends. CDR3 length equals 14 residues. The DNA for the CDR3 is TGTGCCACCAGCAGGTGGGGGGACTGGGAGACCCAGTACTTC. This encodes CATSRWGDWETQYF. The full variable domain, in which reference TRBV15 and TRBJ2-5 provide the parts outside the CDR3, is DAMVIQNPRYQVTQFGKPVTLSCSQTLNHNVMYWYQQKSSQAPKLLFHYYDKDFNNEADTPDNFQSRRPNTSFCFLDIRSPGLGDTAMYLCATSRWGDWETQYFGPGTRLLVL.

The rearrangement uses TRBV28 and TRBJ1-2; D uncertain. Trimming stripped 9 bases from V and 0 bases from J, with 11 bases between. CDR3 length: 13 residues. CDR1 is MDHEN, CDR2 SYDVKM, per germline. CDR3 amino acids: CASRDFTNYGYTF. The CDR3 region has the DNA TGTGCCAGTCGTGACTTCACTAACTATGGCTACACCTTC.

The gene calls are TRBV21-1 and TRBJ2-3; the table's D gene call, TRBD2, was not cross checked with the DNA. TRBV21-1 is labeled a pseudogene. The CDR3 consists of 15 residues. Here the CDR3 reads CASSKGPNRTDTQYF. The CDR3 DNA follows: TGTGCCAGCAGCAAAGGTCCTAATCGCACAGATACGCAGTATTTT.

J is TRBJ2-2 and V is TRBV5-1; 11 bases are a match to TRBD2. V lost 0 bases to trimming and J lost 7 bases; unmatched junction nucleotides: 11. Germline CDR1 and CDR2: SGHRS and YFSETQ. The CDR3 has 18 residues. In DNA, the CDR3 is TGCGCCAGCAGCTTGGCCCCCACTCGACTAGCGGGATACGGGGAGCTGTTTTTT. Residues: CASSLAPTRLAGYGELFF.

This chain uses TRBV13 with TRBJ2-1; 10 bases align to TRBD2. The germline CDR1 and CDR2 sequences are PRHDT and FYEKMQ (reference sequence). This CDR3 has 17 residues. J lost 0 bases, V lost 7 bases, and 9 bases had no gene match. The CDR3 nucleotides are TGTGCCAGCATACTAGCGGGACCTTTAAGCTCCTACAATGAGCAGTTCTTC. It specifies CASILAGPLSSYNEQFF.

The rearrangement uses TRBV19 and TRBJ2-3; D uncertain. CDR3 length: 13 amino acids. The V gene lost 5 bases and the J gene lost 3 bases, with 9 bases spanning the gap. CDR1 and CDR2 from the germline V gene are LNHDA and SQIVND (reference sequence). CDR3 region: CASSRIYTDTQYF. As DNA, the CDR3 is TGTGCCAGTAGTCGAATCTATACAGATACGCAGTATTTT.

The rearrangement links TRBV9 to TRBJ2-2; the match to TRBD2 covers 8 bases. The CDR3 is made up of 16 amino acids. The germline CDR1 and CDR2 sequences are SGDLS and YYNGEE. V was pared by 3 bases and J by 6 bases, with 10 bases of the junction left unmatched. The CDR3 loop reads CASSAPASGWAGELFF. DNA for the CDR3: TGTGCCAGCAGCGCCCCTGCTAGCGGGTGGGCCGGGGAGCTGTTTTTT.